A single sample gave rise to the 23 T cell receptor beta chains below, sequenced in a study of T cells in Graves' hyperthyroidism and ophthalmopathy. Amplified regions were TCR beta CDR3 sequences from RNA transcripts. A first-round RT-PCR of the TCR CDR3 used the HTBI primer set. TCRdb ran MiXCR on the multiplex PCR reads and lists one entry per CDR3 protein. The sample contains under 350,000 distinct CDR3 sequences, 15% to 20% of which appear only once. The sequenced sample consisted of blood. The source of these receptors is a woman aged 45-59 years with Graves' hyperthyroidism.

Comments on this clonotype: A single base separates this from a much larger clone, so it may be a read error. The rearrangement links TRBV28 to TRBJ2-7; 10 bases align to TRBD1. The DNA matches TRBJ2-1 better at its end, which makes the J call doubtful. The CDR3 is 13 residues long. Germline V gives CDR1 MDHEN, CDR2 SYDVKM. This chain's CDR3 is CASSWDRGYEQFF. CDR3 in DNA: TGTGCCAGCAGTTGGGACAGGGGCTACGAGCAGTTCTTC.

The chain has TRBV10-3 and TRBJ2-1; D gene uncertain. V was clipped by 1 base and J by 0 bases, with 4 bases between them. The CDR3 spans 14 residues. Germline V gene data show CDR1 as ENHRY and CDR2 as SYGVKD. CDR3: CAISEFSSYNEQFF. The CDR3 coding sequence is TGTGCCATCAGTGAGTTCAGCTCCTACAATGAGCAGTTCTTC.

The rearrangement joins TRBV19 to TRBJ2-3; D might be TRBD1 or TRBD2, each matching 8 bases. V was cut by 6 bases and J by 0 bases, with 19 bases left in between. The CDR3 spans 17 residues. Germline-derived CDR1 and CDR2 are LNHDA and SQIVND (reference sequence). The CDR3 region is CASSRGRGTRSTDTQYF. In DNA form, the CDR3 reads TGTGCCAGTAGCAGGGGGCGCGGGACTAGGAGCACAGATACGCAGTATTTT.

The chain joins TRBV5-1 to TRBJ2-3, with 7 bases fitting TRBD1. From germline, CDR1 is SGHRS and CDR2 YFSETQ. The CDR3 extends over 14 amino acids. The J segment lost 3 bases and the V segment lost 4 bases, leaving 5 bases of the junction unmatched. The CDR3 bases are TGCGCCAGCAGCCAGACAGGGAGAACAGATACGCAGTATTTT. This gives the protein CASSQTGRTDTQYF.

In its sample, this clonotype was seen a few times. This chain uses TRBV7-2 with TRBJ2-7; no clear D. Looked up from germline, CDR1 is SGHTA and CDR2 is FQGNSA. The V and J ends lost 2 bases and 4 bases respectively, with 15 bases between them. This CDR3 is 15 amino acids long. The CDR3 region has the DNA TGTGCCAGCAGCTTACGGTTGGGTAGGAAGTACGAGCAGTACGTC. It encodes CASSLRLGRKYEQYV.

This clonotype occurred many times. The CDR3 here is CASTTLAGNTEAFF. The CDR3 DNA reads as TGTGCCAGCACCACCCTCGCAGGGAACACTGAAGCTTTCTTT. V gene TRBV12-3 or TRBV12-4 combines with J gene TRBJ1-1; D unclear. The V end lost 7 bases, the J end lost 1 base, and 13 bases lay between the germline ends. CDR3 size: 14 residues.

This clonotype was seen a few times. The rearrangement joins TRBV6-1 to TRBJ2-2, with 7 bases lining up with TRBD1. The CDR3 extends over 15 amino acids. Unmatched junction bases numbered 8, after V lost 5 bases and J lost 5 bases. Germline-derived CDR1 and CDR2 are MNHNS and SASEGT. CDR3 residues: CASSITGTETGELFF. The CDR3 coding sequence is TGTGCCAGCAGTATTACCGGGACAGAAACCGGGGAGCTGTTTTTT.

The chain combines TRBV5-1 with TRBJ2-7; 9 nucleotides agree with TRBD1. Germline CDR1 is SGHRS and CDR2 is YFSETQ. The V gene end was trimmed by 4 bases and the J gene end by 0 bases; junction bases not matched to a gene: 8. The CDR3 is 16 residues long. The CDR3 loop is CASSLPGQGSSYEQYF. The CDR3 region has the DNA TGCGCCAGCAGCCTCCCCGGACAGGGGAGCTCCTACGAGCAGTACTTC.

The chain links TRBV5-1 to TRBJ1-1, with a tentative D call TRBD1 (5 bases). V was clipped by 5 bases and J by 7 bases, with 12 bases between them. This CDR3 has 12 residues. Germline V gene data show CDR1 as SGHRS and CDR2 as YFSETQ. CDR3 sequence: CASSLDSREAFF. Here the CDR3 DNA reads TGCGCCAGCAGTCTAGACAGCCGTGAAGCTTTCTTT.

This clonotype showed up just a few times. The rearrangement joins TRBV4-2 to TRBJ2-1; D is uncertain. Germline-derived CDR1 and CDR2 are LGHNA and YNFKEQ. V shed 0 bases and J shed 6 bases, with 15 bases lying between them. This CDR3 region has 16 residues. CDR3 bases: TGTGCCAGCAGCCAAGATACGGCAGAACCCTCCAATGAGCAGTTCTTC. As protein: CASSQDTAEPSNEQFF.

This clonotype occurred many times. The CDR3 sequence is CASRGRAKGTEAFF. CDR3 nucleotide sequence: TGTGCCAGCAGGGGCAGGGCCAAAGGGACTGAAGCTTTCTTT. The chain has TRBV6-1 and TRBJ1-1, with TRBD1 as a possible D gene (5 bases). CDR1 and CDR2 from the germline V gene are MNHNS and SASEGT. Trimming stripped 6 bases from V and 5 bases from J, with 16 bases between. CDR3 length equals 14 residues.

This chain uses TRBV25-1 with TRBJ2-1, with no clear D. Germline CDR1 reads MGHDK; CDR2 reads SYGVNS. The CDR3 totals 15 residues. V was pared by 1 base and J by 9 bases, with 16 bases between. DNA for the CDR3: TGTGCCAGCAGTGAATTAACGACCCCCCCGGCTGAGCAGTTCTTC. The encoded protein is CASSELTTPPAEQFF. Together with reference TRBV25-1 and TRBJ2-1, the CDR3 gives the full variable domain: EADIYQTPRYLVIGTGKKITLECSQTMGHDKMYWYQQDPGMELHLIHYSYGVNSTEKGDLSSESTVSRIRTEHFPLTLESARPSHTSQYLCASSELTTPPAEQFFGPGTRLTVL.

This clonotype was counted many times. This rearrangement joins TRBV2 to TRBJ2-5; D is unclear. CDR1 is SNHLY and CDR2 is FYNNEI in the germline V gene. The CDR3 is 13 amino acids. The V and J ends lost 2 bases and 2 bases respectively, with 6 bases between them. CDR3 sequence: CASSENLQETQYF. The CDR3 bases are TGTGCCAGCAGTGAAAACTTACAAGAGACCCAGTACTTC. The variable domain in full, with the rest retrieved from reference TRBV2 and TRBJ2-5, is EPEVTQTPSHQVTQMGQEVILRCVPISNHLYFYWYRQILGQKVEFLVSFYNNEISEKSEIFDDQFSVERPDGSNFTLKIRSTKLEDSAMYFCASSENLQETQYFGPGTRLLVL.

The genes are TRBV11-1 and TRBJ2-2, with TRBD1 identical over 8 bases. Germline V gives CDR1 SGHAT, CDR2 FQDESV (reference sequence). V dropped 5 bases and J dropped 5; count of bases not matched to a gene: 7. The CDR3 contains 15 residues. Here the CDR3 reads CASSLRTGWTGELFF. The CDR3, as DNA: TGTGCCAGCAGCCTAAGGACAGGGTGGACCGGGGAGCTGTTTTTT.

This rearrangement joins TRBV6-2 or TRBV6-3 to TRBJ2-3; weak D call: TRBD2 (6 bases). Germline values: CDR1 MNHEY, CDR2 SVGEGT. With 2 bases removed from V and 7 bases from J, the gap between germline ends came to 13 bases. The CDR3 extends over 14 amino acids. In nucleotides, the CDR3 is TGTGCCAGCAGTTACAGTTCCGGCGGGAATACGCAGTATTTT. Residues: CASSYSSGGNTQYF.

This clonotype has ten or more counts. V and J are TRBV6-1 and TRBJ1-2; a possible D gene is TRBD1 (5 bases). CDR1 is MNHNS and CDR2 is SASEGT in the germline V gene. This CDR3 comprises 13 residues. V lost 5 bases to trimming and J lost 8 bases, with 15 bases between them. The CDR3 protein is CASSRTRAAGYTF. CDR3 sequence (DNA): TGTGCCAGCAGTCGGACACGGGCCGCCGGCTACACCTTC.

This clonotype was found a few times. The chain recombines TRBV6-6 with TRBJ1-2; the D gene is possibly TRBD1 (5 bases). There are 13 residues in the CDR3. Germline CDR1 MNHNY, CDR2 SVGAGI (reference sequence). V lost 2 bases and J lost 5, with 9 bases in between. The CDR3 sequence: CASSYGAEYGYTF. The CDR3 nucleotides read TGTGCCAGCAGTTACGGGGCGGAATATGGCTACACCTTC.

There are a few counts of this clonotype. The V and J genes are TRBV6-2 or TRBV6-3 and TRBJ2-5; a possible D gene is TRBD2 (6 bases). This CDR3 has 13 residues. Trimming left V 6 bases short and J 1 base short, with 9 bases between. The germline V gene has CDR1 MNHEY and CDR2 SVGEGT. As DNA, the CDR3 is TGTGCCAGCAGAAGGGACTTCCAAGAGACCCAGTACTTC. Translating gives CASRRDFQETQYF.

The chain has TRBV27 and TRBJ1-1, with 10 bases aligning to TRBD1. CDR3 size: 18 residues. Germline V CDR1 and CDR2: MNHEY, SMNVEV (reference sequence). Unmatched junction bases numbered 14, after V lost 7 bases and J lost 0 bases. In DNA, the CDR3 is TGTGCCAGCAAGTATCGAGGGACAGGGGTCTCCATGAACACTGAAGCTTTCTTT. Its translation is CASKYRGTGVSMNTEAFF.

At least ten counts were recorded for this clonotype. The chain links TRBV20-1 to TRBJ2-7, with TRBD2 matching 10 bases. The junction had 10 bases not matched to a gene; V was cut back by 6 bases and J by 2 bases. Germline CDR1 reads DFQATT; CDR2 reads SNEGSKA (reference sequence). This CDR3 has 15 amino acids. CDR3 sequence: CSAATGLAETYEQYF. The CDR3 nucleotides are TGCAGTGCCGCTACCGGACTAGCGGAGACCTACGAGCAGTACTTC.

At least ten counts were recorded for this clonotype. J is TRBJ1-1 and V is TRBV20-1, with TRBD1 identical over 7 bases. This CDR3 comprises 15 residues. V trimming: 3 bases; J trimming: 4 bases; junction bases outside the gene matches: 11. The germline V gene has CDR1 DFQATT and CDR2 SNEGSKA (reference sequence). CDR3 sequence (DNA): TGCAGTGCTAGGGAAGGGGGCGCTTGGGGCACTGAAGCTTTCTTT. This encodes CSAREGGAWGTEAFF.

In DNA, the CDR3 is TGTGCCTGGAGTTATGGTACCTACGAGCAGTACTTC. It yields the protein CAWSYGTYEQYF. The rearrangement joins TRBV30 to TRBJ2-7; D is uncertain. CDR1 is GTSNPN, CDR2 SVGIG, per germline (reference sequence). The ends were cut back, 2 bases at V and 2 bases at J, with 7 bases in the middle. The CDR3 totals 12 residues.

The chain is built from TRBV13 and TRBJ1-1; weak D call: TRBD1 (5 bases). There are 15 residues in the CDR3. V was trimmed by 5 bases and J by 1 base, leaving 14 bases between them. Germline V gives CDR1 PRHDT, CDR2 FYEKMQ (reference sequence). Here the CDR3 reads CASSLRTGGNTEAFF. The CDR3, as DNA: TGTGCCAGCAGCCTCAGAACAGGAGGGAACACTGAAGCTTTCTTT.